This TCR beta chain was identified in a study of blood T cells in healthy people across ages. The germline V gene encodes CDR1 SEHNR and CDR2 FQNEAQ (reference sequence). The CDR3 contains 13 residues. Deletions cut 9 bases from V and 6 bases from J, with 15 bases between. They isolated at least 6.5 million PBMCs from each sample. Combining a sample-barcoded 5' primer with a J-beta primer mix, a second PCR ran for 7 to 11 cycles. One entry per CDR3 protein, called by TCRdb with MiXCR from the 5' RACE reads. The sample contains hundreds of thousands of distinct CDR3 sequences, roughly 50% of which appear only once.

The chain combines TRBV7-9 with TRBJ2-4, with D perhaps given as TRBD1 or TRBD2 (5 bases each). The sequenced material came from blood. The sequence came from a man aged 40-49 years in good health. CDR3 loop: CASNGGDTNIQYF. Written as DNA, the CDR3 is TGTGCCAGTAATGGGGGAGACACAAACATTCAGTACTTC.